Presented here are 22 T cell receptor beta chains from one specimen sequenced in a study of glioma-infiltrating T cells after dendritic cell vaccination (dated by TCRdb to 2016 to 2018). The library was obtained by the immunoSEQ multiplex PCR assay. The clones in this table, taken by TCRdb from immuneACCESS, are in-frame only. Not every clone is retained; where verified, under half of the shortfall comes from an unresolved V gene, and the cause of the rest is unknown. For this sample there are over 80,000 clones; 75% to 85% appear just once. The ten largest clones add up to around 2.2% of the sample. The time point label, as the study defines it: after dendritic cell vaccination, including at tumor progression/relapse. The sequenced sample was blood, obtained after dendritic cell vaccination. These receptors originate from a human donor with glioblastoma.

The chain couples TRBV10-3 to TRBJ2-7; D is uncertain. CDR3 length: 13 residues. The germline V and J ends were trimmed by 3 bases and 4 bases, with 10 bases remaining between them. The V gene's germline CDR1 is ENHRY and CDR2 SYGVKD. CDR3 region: CAISEQISYEQYV. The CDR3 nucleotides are TGTGCCATCAGTGAACAGATCTCTTACGAGCAGTACGTC.

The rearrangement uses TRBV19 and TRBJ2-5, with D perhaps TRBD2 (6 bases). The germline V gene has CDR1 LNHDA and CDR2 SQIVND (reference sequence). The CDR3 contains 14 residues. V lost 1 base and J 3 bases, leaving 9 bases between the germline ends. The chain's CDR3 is CASSIVGGEETQYF. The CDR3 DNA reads TGTGCCAGTAGTATAGTAGGCGGGGAAGAGACCCAGTACTTC. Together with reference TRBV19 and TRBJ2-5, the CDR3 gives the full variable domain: DGGITQSPKYLFRKEGQNVTLSCEQNLNHDAMYWYRQDPGQGLRLIYYSQIVNDFQKGDIAEGYSVSREKKESFPLTVTSAQKNPTAFYLCASSIVGGEETQYFGPGTRLLVL.

The CDR3 is CASSREASGGRGETQYF. The CDR3 DNA is TGTGCCAGCAGCCGAGAGGCTAGCGGGGGCCGCGGGGAGACCCAGTACTTC. The V gene is TRBV7-8, the J gene TRBJ2-5; 10 nucleotides align to TRBD2. This CDR3 has 17 amino acids. CDR1 is SGHVS and CDR2 is FQNEAQ in the germline V gene. V shed 5 bases and J 5 bases; nucleotides not matched to a gene: 14. The entire variable domain, with the rest obtained from reference TRBV7-8 and TRBJ2-5, is as follows: GAGVSQSPRYKVAKRGQDVALRCDPISGHVSLFWYQQALGQGPEFLTYFQNEAQLDKSGLPSDRFFAERPEGSVSTLKIQRTQQEDSAVYLCASSREASGGRGETQYFGPGTRLLVL.

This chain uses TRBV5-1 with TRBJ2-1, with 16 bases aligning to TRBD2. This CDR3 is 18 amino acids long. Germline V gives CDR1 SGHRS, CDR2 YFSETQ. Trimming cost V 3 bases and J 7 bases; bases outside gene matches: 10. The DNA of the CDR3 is TGCGCCAGCAGCTCAGAGCGGGGACTAGCGGGAGGGAAGAATGAGCAGTTCTTC. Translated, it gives CASSSERGLAGGKNEQFF.

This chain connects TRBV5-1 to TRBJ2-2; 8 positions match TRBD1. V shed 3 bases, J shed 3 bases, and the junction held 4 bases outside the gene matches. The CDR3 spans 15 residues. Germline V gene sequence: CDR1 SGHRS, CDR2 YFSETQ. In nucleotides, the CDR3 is TGCGCCAGCAGCTCCACGACAGGGGACACCGGGGAGCTGTTTTTT. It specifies CASSSTTGDTGELFF.

The CDR3 here is CASSNTPGGSTDTQYF. CDR3 nucleotide sequence: TGCGCCAGCAGCAATACTCCTGGAGGGAGCACAGATACGCAGTATTTT. The chain combines TRBV5-1 with TRBJ2-3, with D possibly matching TRBD2 (6 bases). CDR1 is SGHRS and CDR2 is YFSETQ in the germline V gene. V lost 4 bases to trimming and J lost 0 bases, with 15 bases between them. The CDR3 runs to 16 residues.

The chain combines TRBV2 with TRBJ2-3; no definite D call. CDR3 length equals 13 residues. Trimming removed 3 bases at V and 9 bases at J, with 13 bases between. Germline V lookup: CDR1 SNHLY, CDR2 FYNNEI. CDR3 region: CASSENPGSTQYF. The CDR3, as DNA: TGTGCCAGCAGTGAGAATCCGGGTAGCACGCAGTATTTT. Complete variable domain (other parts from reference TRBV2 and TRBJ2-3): EPEVTQTPSHQVTQMGQEVILRCVPISNHLYFYWYRQILGQKVEFLVSFYNNEISEKSEIFDDQFSVERPDGSNFTLKIRSTKLEDSAMYFCASSENPGSTQYFGPGTRLTVL.

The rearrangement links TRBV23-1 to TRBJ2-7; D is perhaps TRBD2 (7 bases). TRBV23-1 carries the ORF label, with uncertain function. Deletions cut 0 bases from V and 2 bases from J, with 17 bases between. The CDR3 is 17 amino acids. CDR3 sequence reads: CASSQSGRGARTYEQYV. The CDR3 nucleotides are TGCGCCAGCAGTCAATCGGGTCGGGGGGCCCGTACCTACGAGCAGTACGTC.

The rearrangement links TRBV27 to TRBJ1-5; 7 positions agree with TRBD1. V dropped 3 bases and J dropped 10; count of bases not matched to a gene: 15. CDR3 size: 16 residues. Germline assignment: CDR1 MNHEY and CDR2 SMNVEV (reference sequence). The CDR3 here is CASSLGWTGEFSPQHF. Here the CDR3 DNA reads TGTGCCAGCAGTTTGGGATGGACAGGCGAATTTTCTCCCCAGCATTTT.

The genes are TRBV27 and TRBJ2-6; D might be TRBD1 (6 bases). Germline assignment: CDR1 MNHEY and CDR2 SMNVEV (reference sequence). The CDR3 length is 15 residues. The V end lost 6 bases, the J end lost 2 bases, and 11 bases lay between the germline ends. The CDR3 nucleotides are TGTGCCAGCAGGCCCTGGGGGCCTGGGGCCAACGTCCTGACTTTC. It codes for CASRPWGPGANVLTF.

The CDR3 DNA follows: TGTGCCAGCAGCAGACAGCGATTGAACACTGAAGCTTTCTTT. It translates to CASSRQRLNTEAFF. This chain uses TRBV6-5 with TRBJ1-1; a possible D gene is TRBD1 (5 bases). V shed 6 bases and J shed 0 bases, with 11 bases lying between them. The CDR3 has 14 residues. Germline V gene data show CDR1 as MNHEY and CDR2 as SVGAGI.

For the CDR3, the DNA is TGTGCCAGCAGTGAAGGGGTTATGGGCGGGAGAGCTTCCGAGCAGTACGTC. It codes for CASSEGVMGGRASEQYV. J is TRBJ2-7 and V is TRBV6-1; 7 bases are shared with TRBD2. V dropped 1 base and J dropped 6; count of bases not matched to a gene: 15. Per germline, CDR1 MNHNS and CDR2 SASEGT. The CDR3 has 17 amino acids.

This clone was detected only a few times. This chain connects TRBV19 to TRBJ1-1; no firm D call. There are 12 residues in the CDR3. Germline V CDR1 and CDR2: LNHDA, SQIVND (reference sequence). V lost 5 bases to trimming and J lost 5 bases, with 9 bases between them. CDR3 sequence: CASSSERTEAFF. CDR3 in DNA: TGTGCCAGTAGTTCGGAGAGGACTGAAGCTTTCTTT.

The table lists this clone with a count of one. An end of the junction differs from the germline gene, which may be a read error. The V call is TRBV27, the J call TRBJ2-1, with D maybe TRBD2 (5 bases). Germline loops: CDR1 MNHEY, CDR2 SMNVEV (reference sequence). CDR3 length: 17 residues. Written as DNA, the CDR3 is TGTGCCAGCAGTTTATCGTCCCGCGGGCCCTCCTTCAATGAGCAGTTCTTC. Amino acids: CASSLSSRGPSFNEQFF.

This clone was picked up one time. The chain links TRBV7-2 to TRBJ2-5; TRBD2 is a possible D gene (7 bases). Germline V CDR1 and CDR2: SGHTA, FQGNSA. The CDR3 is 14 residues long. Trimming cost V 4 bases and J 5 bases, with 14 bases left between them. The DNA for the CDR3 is TGTGCCAGCAGCTGGGACGGGGGGCAGGAGACCCAGTACTTC. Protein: CASSWDGGQETQYF.

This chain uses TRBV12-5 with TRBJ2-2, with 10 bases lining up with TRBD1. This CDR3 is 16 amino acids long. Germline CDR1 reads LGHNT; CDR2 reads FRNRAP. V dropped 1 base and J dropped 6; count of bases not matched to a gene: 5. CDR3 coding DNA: TGTGCTAGTGGTTTGGATCGACAGGGGGCGTCCGGGGAGCTGTTTTTT. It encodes CASGLDRQGASGELFF.

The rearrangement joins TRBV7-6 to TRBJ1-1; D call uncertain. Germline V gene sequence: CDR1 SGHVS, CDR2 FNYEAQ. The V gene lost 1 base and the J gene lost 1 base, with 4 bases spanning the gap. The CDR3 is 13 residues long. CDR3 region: CASSLGQNTEAFF. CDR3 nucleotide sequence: TGTGCCAGCAGCTTAGGACAGAACACTGAAGCTTTCTTT.

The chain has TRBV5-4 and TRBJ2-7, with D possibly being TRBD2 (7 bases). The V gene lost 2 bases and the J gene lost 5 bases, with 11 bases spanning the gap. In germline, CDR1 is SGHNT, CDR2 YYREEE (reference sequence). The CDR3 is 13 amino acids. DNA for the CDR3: TGTGCCAGCAGCTTCCGGGGGGCCGACGAGCAGTACTTC. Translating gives CASSFRGADEQYF.

The CDR3 spells CASSPPNHVGTGNQPQHF. The CDR3 DNA sequence: TGTGCCAGCTCACCACCTAATCATGTCGGGACAGGGAATCAGCCCCAGCATTTT. The genes are TRBV18 and TRBJ1-5; TRBD1 aligns across 9 bases. The CDR3 runs to 18 residues. The V gene end was trimmed by 0 bases and the J gene end by 4 bases; junction bases not matched to a gene: 10. The germline V gene has CDR1 KGHSH and CDR2 LQKENI.

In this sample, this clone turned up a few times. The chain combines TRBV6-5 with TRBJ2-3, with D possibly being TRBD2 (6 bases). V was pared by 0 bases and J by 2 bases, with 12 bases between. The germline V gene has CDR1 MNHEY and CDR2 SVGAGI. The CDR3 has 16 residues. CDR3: CASSYSRGDSTDTQYF. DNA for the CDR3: TGTGCCAGCAGTTACTCGAGAGGGGACTCCACAGATACGCAGTATTTT.

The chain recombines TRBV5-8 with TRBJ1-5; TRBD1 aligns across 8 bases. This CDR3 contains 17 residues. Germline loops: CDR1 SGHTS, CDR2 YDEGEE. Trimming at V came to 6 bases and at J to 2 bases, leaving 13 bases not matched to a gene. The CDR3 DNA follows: TGTGCCAGCATCCGCGGACAGGGAGGGATCGGCAATCAGCCCCAGCATTTT. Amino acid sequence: CASIRGQGGIGNQPQHF.

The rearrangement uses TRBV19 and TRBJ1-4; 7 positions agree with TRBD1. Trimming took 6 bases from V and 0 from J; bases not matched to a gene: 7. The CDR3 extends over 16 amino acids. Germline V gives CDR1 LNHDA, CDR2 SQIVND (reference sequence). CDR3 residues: CASSSTGIATNEKLFF. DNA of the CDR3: TGTGCCAGTAGCTCGACAGGGATTGCAACTAATGAAAAACTGTTTTTT.